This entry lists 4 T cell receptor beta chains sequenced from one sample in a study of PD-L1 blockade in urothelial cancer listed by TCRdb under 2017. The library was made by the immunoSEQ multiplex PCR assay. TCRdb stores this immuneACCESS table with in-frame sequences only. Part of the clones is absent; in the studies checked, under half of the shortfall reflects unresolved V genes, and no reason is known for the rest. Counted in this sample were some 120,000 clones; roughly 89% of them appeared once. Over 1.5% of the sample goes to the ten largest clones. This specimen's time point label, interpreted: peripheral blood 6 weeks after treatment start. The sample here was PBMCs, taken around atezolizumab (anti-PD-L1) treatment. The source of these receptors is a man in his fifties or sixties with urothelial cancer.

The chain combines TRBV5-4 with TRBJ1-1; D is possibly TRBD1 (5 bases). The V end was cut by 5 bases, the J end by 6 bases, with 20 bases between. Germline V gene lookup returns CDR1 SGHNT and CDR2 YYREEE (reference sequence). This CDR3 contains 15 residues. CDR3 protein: CASRPQGDRAPEAFF. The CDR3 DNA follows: TGTGCCAGCAGGCCTCAAGGGGATAGGGCACCTGAAGCTTTCTTT.

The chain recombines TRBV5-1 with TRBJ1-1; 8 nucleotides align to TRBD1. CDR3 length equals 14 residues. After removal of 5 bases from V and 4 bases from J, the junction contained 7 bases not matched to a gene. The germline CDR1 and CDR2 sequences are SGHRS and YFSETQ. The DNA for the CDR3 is TGCGCCAGCAGTCGGACAGGGTACAGCACTGAAGCTTTCTTT. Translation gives CASSRTGYSTEAFF.

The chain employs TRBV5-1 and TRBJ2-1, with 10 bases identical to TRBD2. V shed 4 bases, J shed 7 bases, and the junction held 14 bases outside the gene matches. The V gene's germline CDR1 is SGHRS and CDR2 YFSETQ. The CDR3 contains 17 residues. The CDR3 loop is CASSPGGSGGFGNEQFF. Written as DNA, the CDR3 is TGCGCCAGCAGCCCCGGTGGTAGCGGGGGGTTTGGAAATGAGCAGTTCTTC.

The CDR3 loop reads CASSQDGRGQPQHF. CDR3 in DNA: TGCGCCAGCAGCCAAGACGGGAGAGGTCAGCCCCAGCATTTT. The chain recombines TRBV4-1 with TRBJ1-5; D is uncertain. The CDR3 has 14 residues. Per the germline V gene, CDR1 is MGHRA and CDR2 is YSYEKL. Trimming took off 0 bases at V and 6 bases at J, with 9 bases between the two ends.